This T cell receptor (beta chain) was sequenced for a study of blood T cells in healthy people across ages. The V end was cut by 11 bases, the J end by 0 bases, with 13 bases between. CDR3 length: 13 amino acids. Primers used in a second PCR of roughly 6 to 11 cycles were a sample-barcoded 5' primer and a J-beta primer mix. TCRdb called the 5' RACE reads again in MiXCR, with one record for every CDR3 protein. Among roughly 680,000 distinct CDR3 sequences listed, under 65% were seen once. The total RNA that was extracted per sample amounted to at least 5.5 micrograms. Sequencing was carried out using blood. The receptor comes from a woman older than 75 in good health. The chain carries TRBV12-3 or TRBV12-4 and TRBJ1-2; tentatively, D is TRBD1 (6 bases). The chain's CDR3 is CASGALSNYGYTF. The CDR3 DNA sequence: TGTGCCTCAGGGGCCCTTTCTAACTATGGCTACACCTTC.